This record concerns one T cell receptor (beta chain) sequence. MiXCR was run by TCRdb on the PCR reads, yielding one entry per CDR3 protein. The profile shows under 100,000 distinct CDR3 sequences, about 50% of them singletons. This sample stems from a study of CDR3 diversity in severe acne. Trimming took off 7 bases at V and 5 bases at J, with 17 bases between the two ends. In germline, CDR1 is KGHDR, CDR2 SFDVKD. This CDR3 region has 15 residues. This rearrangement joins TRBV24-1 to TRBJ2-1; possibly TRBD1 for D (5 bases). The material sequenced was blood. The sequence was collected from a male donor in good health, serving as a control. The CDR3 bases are TGTGCCACCAGCCTGTGGGGCCGGATCAACAATGAGCAGTTCTTC. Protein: CATSLWGRINNEQFF.